This T cell receptor beta chain originates from a study of CD8 T cells in Susac syndrome (dated by TCRdb to the late 2010s). For context, the study as a whole: Among the sequenced Susac syndrome patients, five or six had clinically active disease and about eight were in clinical remission. Whether CD8+ T cell activation and differentiation in Susac syndrome was antigen driven was tested using repertoire sequencing. At blood withdrawal, Susac syndrome patients were therapy-naive, treated with corticosteroids (with IVIg additionally given to some), or treated with IVIg alone. Results the study describes overall, beyond this receptor: The study acknowledged that relatively few individuals were included in the TCR sequencing and HLA analysis. In the CD4+ T cell repertoire of Susac syndrome patients, clonal expansion was not detected.

The germline V gene encodes CDR1 KGHSH and CDR2 LQKENI. V sheds 0 bases and J sheds 0 bases, leaving 7 bases between their ends. The CDR3, from cysteine to phenylalanine, totals 15 residues. Kept here is only the CDR3 DNA, which spans 45 bases and is read in frame from base 1. RNA was extracted using the RNeasy kit, and about 0.45 to 1 ug of the RNA was reverse transcribed with random hexamers. The immunoSEQ multiplex PCR assay, covering 54 Vbeta and 13 Jbeta segments, was used to amplify TCR beta CDR3 regions. PCR amplification bias was corrected using a synthetic template baseline for primer optimization and computational correction. From the authors' description of their analysis: Reads were assigned to V, D and J genes according to IMGT and analyzed in immunoSEQ Analyzer, with only productive sequences retained. Clonality was computed as one minus Shannon entropy normalized by log2 of the number of productive unique sequences. For each patient and control, public and private clones were evaluated among the 100 most prevalent clones. Susac-specific clones were defined as absent from healthy and MS cohorts, some 1,000 published viral clones and other ImmuneACCESS disease sequences. The public reads were quality trimmed at Q25 with fastp and then assembled into clones with MiXCR by TCRdb, keeping productive beta chains. CDR3 protein sequences are deduplicated, and each keeps its most common genes and DNA. TCRdb, not the authors, supplied the V and J calls. For this sample there are roughly 200,000 distinct CDR3 sequences; more than 85% appear just once. The top ten clonotypes cover approximately 0.09% of the sample.

Peripheral blood CD8+ and CD4+ T cells from healthy donors, Susac syndrome patients and multiple sclerosis patients were profiled by high-throughput TCR beta sequencing. The Susac syndrome patients fulfilled recently defined diagnostic criteria for definite or probable disease. Bulk CD8+ and CD4+ T cells were purified magnetically by negative isolation, whereas CD8+ TEMRA cells were enriched by FACS. Blood was collected in EDTA tubes and processed within 24 hours, with PBMCs isolated through density gradient centrifugation. PBMCs intended for TCR sequencing were frozen in liquid nitrogen and were later thawed in a 37 degrees C water bath. A purity of at least 90% was achieved for sorted or isolated CD4+, CD8+ and CD8+ TEMRA cells. As regards this clonotype: Its antigen remains undetermined. No qualities accompany the bases; no much larger clone lies one base away.

This receptor was identified in a human donor with Susac syndrome. Sequencing was performed on CD4+ T cells from PBMCs. The chain uses TRBV18 and TRBJ2-3; the D gene remains uncertain. The sequence in DNA is TGTGCCAGCTCACCACCAGGGCTGAGCACAGATACGCAGTATTTT. The resulting protein is CASSPPGLSTDTQYF.